The clone carrying this TCR beta chain was seen at least ten times. It was uncontrolled infection, other autoimmune disease, pregnancy or lactation that excluded patients. The CDR3 regions of TCR beta were amplified from RNA transcripts. When the TCR CDR3 underwent first-round RT-PCR, the HTBI primer set was used. TCRdb itself ran the multiplex PCR reads through MiXCR, one entry per CDR3 protein. The table records approximately 520,000 distinct CDR3 sequences, 24% of them present only once. CDR3 size: 14 residues. CDR1 is MNHNS, CDR2 SASEGT, per germline. The V gene end was trimmed by 6 bases and the J gene end by 7 bases; junction bases not matched to a gene: 9. The sample originates from a study of T cells in Graves' hyperthyroidism and ophthalmopathy.

Sequenced sample: blood. The chain employs TRBV6-1 and TRBJ1-5; TRBD1 matches at 7 bases. This TCR came from a woman aged 25 to 39 with Graves' ophthalmopathy. The CDR3 region has the DNA TGTGCCAGCAGACCACCGACGGACAGGCAGCCCCAGCATTTT. Amino acid sequence: CASRPPTDRQPQHF.